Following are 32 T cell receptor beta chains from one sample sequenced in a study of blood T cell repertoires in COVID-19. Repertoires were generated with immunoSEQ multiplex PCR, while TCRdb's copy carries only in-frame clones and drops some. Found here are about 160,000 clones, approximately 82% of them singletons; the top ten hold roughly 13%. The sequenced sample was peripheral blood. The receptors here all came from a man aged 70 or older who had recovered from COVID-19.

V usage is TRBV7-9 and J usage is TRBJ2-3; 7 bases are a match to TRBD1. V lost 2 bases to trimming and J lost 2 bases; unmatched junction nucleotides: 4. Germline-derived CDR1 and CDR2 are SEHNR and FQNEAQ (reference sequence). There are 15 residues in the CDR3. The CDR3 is CASSLPGGDTDTQYF. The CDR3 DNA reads TGTGCCAGCAGCTTACCAGGGGGTGACACAGATACGCAGTATTTT.

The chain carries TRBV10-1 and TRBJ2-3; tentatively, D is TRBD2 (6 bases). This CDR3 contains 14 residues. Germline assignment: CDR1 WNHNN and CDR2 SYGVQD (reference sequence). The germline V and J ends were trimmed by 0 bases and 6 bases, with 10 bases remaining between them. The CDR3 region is CASSESTEGDTQYF. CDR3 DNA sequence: TGCGCCAGCAGTGAGTCGACGGAGGGGGATACGCAGTATTTT.

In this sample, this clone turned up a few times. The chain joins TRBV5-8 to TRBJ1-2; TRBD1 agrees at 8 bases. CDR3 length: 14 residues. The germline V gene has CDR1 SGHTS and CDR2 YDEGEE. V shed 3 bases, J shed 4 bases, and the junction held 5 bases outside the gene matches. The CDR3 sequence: CASSSGTGRYGYTF. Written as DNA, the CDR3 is TGTGCCAGCAGCTCCGGGACAGGACGCTATGGCTACACCTTC.

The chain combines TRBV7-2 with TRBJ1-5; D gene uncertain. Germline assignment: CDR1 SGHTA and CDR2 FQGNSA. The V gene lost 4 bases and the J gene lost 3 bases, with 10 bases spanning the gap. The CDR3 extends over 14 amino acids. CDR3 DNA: TGTGCCAGCAGCTCCGGAGGTTTCAATCAGCCCCAGCATTTT. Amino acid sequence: CASSSGGFNQPQHF.

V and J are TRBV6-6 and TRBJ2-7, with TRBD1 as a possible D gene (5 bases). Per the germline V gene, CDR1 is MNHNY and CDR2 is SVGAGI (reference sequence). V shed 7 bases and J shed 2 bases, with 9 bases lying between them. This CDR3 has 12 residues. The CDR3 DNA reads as TGTGCCAGCAAGGGGATCCCCTACGAGCAGTACTTC. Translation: CASKGIPYEQYF.

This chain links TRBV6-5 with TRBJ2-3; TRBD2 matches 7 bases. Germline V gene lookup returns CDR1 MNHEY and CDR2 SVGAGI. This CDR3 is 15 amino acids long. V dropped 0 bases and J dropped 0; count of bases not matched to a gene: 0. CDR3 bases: TGTGCCAGCAGTTACTCTAGCGGGAGCACAGATACGCAGTATTTT. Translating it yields CASSYSSGSTDTQYF.

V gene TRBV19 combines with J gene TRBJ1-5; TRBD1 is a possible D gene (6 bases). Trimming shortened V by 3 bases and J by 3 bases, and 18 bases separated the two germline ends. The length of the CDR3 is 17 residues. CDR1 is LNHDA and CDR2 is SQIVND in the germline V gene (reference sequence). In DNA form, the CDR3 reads TGTGCCAGTAGTATCCCACCTACAGGGTATGACAATCAGCCCCAGCATTTT. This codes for CASSIPPTGYDNQPQHF.

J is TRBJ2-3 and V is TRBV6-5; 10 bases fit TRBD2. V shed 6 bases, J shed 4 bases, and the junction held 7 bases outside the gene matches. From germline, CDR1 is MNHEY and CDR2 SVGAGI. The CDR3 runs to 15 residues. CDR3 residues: CASRWGTSASDTQYF. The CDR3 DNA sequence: TGTGCCAGCAGATGGGGGACTAGCGCCTCAGATACGCAGTATTTT.

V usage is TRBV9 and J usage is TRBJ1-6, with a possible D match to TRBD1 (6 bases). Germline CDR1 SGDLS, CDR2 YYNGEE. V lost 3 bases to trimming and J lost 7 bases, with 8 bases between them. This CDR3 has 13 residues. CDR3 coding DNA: TGTGCCAGCAGCGCCCAGGGGAATTCACCCCTCCACTTT. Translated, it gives CASSAQGNSPLHF.

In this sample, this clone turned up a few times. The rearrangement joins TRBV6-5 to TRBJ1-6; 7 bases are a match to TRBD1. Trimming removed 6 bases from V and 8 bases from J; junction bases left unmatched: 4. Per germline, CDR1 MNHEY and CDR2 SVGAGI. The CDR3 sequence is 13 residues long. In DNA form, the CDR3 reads TGTGCCAGCAGAGACAGGGCAGATTCACCCCTCCACTTT. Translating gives CASRDRADSPLHF.

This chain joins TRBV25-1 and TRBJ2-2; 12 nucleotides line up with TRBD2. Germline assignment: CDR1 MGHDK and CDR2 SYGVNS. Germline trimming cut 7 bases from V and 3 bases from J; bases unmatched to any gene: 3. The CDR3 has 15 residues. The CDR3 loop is CASTRLAGDTGELFF. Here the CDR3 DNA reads TGTGCCAGCACCAGACTAGCGGGAGACACCGGGGAGCTGTTTTTT. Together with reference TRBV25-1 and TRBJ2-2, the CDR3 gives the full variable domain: EADIYQTPRYLVIGTGKKITLECSQTMGHDKMYWYQQDPGMELHLIHYSYGVNSTEKGDLSSESTVSRIRTEHFPLTLESARPSHTSQYLCASTRLAGDTGELFFGEGSRLTVL.

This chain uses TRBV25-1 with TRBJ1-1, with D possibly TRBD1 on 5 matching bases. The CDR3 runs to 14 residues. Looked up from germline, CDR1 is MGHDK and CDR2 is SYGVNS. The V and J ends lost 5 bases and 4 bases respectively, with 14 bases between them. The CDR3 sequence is CASSPYGGGTEAFF. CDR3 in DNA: TGTGCCAGCAGTCCCTACGGGGGGGGCACTGAAGCTTTCTTT.

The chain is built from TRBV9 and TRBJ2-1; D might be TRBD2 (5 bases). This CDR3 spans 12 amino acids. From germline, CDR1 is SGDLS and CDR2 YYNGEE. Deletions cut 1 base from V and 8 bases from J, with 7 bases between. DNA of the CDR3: TGTGCCAGCAGCGTATTCGGGGATGAGCAGTTCTTC. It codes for CASSVFGDEQFF.

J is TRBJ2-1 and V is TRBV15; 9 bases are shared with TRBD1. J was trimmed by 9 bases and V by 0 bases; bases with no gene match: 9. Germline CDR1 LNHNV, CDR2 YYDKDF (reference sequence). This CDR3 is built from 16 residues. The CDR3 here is CATSRDRGTGYSEQFF. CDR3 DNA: TGTGCCACCAGCAGAGATCGTGGGACAGGGTATAGTGAGCAGTTCTTC.

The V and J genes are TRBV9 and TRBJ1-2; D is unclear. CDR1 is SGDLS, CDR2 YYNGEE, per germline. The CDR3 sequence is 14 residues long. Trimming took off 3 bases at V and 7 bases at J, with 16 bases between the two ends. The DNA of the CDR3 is TGTGCCAGCAGCGAAGGCTTAACCGGACTTGGCTACACCTTC. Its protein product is CASSEGLTGLGYTF.

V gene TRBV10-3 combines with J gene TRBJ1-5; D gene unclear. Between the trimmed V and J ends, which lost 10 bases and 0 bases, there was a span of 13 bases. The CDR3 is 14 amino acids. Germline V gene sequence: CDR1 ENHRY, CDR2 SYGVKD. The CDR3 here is CATRDIRSNQPQHF. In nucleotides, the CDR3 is TGTGCCACCCGCGATATCCGTAGCAATCAGCCCCAGCATTTT.

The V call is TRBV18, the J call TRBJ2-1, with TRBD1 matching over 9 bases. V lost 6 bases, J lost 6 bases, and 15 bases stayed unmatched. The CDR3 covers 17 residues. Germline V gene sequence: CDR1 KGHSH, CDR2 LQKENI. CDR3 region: CASSQTTGQGLFNEQFF. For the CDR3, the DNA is TGTGCCAGCTCCCAAACCACCGGACAGGGGTTGTTCAATGAGCAGTTCTTC.

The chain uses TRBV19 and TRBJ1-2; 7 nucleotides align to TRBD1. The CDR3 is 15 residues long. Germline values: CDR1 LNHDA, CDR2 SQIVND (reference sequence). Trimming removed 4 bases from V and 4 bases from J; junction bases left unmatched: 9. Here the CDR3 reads CASSKSGTERYGYTF. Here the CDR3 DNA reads TGTGCCAGTAGTAAAAGTGGGACAGAGCGCTATGGCTACACCTTC. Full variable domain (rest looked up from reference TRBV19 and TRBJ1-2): DGGITQSPKYLFRKEGQNVTLSCEQNLNHDAMYWYRQDPGQGLRLIYYSQIVNDFQKGDIAEGYSVSREKKESFPLTVTSAQKNPTAFYLCASSKSGTERYGYTFGSGTRLTVV.

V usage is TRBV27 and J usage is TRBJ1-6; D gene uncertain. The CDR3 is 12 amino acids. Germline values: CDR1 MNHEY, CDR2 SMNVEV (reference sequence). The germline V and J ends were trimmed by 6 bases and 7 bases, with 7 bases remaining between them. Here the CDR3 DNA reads TGTGCCAGCAGGCAGGCCAATTCACCCCTCCACTTT. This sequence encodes CASRQANSPLHF.

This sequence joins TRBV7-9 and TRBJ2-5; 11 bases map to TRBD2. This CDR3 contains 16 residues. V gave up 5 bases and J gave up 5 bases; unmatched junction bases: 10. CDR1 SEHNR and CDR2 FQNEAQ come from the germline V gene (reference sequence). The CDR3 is CASSLLRLAGSETQYF. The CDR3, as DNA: TGTGCCAGCAGCCTACTCCGACTAGCGGGAAGTGAGACCCAGTACTTC. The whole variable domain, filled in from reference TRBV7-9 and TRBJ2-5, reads DTGVSQNPRHKITKRGQNVTFRCDPISEHNRLYWYRQTLGQGPEFLTYFQNEAQLEKSRLLSDRFSAERPKGSFSTLEIQRTEQGDSAMYLCASSLLRLAGSETQYFGPGTRLLVL.

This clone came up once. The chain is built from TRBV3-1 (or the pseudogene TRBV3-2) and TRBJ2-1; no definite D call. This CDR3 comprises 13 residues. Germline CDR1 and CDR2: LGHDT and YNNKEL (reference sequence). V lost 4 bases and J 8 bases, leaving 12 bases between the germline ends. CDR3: CASSRRGGDEQFF. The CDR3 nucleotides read TGTGCCAGCAGCCGGAGAGGTGGCGATGAGCAGTTCTTC.

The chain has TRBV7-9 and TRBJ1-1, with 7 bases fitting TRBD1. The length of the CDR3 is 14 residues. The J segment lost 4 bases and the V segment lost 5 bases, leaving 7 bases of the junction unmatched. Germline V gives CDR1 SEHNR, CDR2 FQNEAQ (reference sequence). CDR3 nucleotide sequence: TGTGCCAGCAGCCAAGGGGGCTGGGGCACTGAAGCTTTCTTT. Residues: CASSQGGWGTEAFF.

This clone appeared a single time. CDR3 region: CASSLSRNEQFF. CDR3 in DNA: TGTGCCAGCAGTCTTAGTCGGAATGAGCAGTTCTTC. The genes are TRBV2 and TRBJ2-1; D call uncertain. From germline, CDR1 is SNHLY and CDR2 FYNNEI. The CDR3 length is 12 residues. V lost 5 bases to trimming and J lost 7 bases, with 9 bases between them.

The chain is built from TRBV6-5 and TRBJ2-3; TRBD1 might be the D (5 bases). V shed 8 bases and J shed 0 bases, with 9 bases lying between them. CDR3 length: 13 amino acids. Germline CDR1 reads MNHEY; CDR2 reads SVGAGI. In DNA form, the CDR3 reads TGTGCCAGCGGTAGACAGAGCACAGATACGCAGTATTTT. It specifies CASGRQSTDTQYF.

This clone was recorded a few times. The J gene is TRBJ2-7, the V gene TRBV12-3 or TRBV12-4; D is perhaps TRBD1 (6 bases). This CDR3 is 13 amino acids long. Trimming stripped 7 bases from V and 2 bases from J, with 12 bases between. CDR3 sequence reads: CASNFKGAYEQYF. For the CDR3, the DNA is TGTGCCAGCAATTTTAAGGGGGCCTACGAGCAGTACTTC.

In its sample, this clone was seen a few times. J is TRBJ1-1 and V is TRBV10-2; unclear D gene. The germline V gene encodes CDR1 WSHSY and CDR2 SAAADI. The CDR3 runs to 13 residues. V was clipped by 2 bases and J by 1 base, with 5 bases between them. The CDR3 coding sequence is TGCGCCAGCAGTGAGGCAGGGAACACTGAAGCTTTCTTT. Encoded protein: CASSEAGNTEAFF.

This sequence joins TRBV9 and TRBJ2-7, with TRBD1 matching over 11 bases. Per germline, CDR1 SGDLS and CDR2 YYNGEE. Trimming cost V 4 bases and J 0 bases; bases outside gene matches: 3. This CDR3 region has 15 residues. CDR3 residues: CASSPGTGGSYEQYF. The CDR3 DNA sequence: TGTGCCAGCAGCCCTGGGACAGGGGGCTCCTACGAGCAGTACTTC.

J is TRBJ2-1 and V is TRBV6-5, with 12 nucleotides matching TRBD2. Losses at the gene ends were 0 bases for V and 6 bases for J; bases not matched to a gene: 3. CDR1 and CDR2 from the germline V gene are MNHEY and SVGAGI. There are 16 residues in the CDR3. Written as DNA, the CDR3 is TGTGCCAGCAGTTACTCACTAGCGGGGGGTTCCAATGAGCAGTTCTTC. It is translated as CASSYSLAGGSNEQFF.

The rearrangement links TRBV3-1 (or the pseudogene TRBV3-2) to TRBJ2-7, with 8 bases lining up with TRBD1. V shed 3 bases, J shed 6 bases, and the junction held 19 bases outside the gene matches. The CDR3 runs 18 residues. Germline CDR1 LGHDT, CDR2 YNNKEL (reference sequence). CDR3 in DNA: TGTGCCAGCAGCCACCAGGGGGCGGGGAACTTCCCCTTGGGCGAGCAGTACTTC. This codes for CASSHQGAGNFPLGEQYF.

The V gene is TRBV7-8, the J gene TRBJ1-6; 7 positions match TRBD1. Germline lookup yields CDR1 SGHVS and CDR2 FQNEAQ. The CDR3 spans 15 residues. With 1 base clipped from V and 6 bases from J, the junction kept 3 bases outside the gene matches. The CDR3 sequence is CASSLGGTANSPLHF. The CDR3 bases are TGTGCCAGCAGCTTAGGTGGGACAGCTAATTCACCCCTCCACTTT.

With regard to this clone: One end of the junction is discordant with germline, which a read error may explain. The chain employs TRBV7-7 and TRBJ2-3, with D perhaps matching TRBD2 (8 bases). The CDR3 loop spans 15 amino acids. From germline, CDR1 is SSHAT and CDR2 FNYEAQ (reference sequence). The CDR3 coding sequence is TGTGCTAGCAGCTTAGCGGGACAGCGCACAGATACGCAGTATTTT. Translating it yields CASSLAGQRTDTQYF.

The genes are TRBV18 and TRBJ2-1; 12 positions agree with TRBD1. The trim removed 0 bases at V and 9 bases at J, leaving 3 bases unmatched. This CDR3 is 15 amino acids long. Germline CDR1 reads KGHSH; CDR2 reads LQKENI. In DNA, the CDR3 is TGTGCCAGCTCACCACCGGGACAGGGGGCGGGTGAGCAGTTCTTC. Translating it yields CASSPPGQGAGEQFF.